This TCR beta chain was sequenced in a study of identical twins. Each cDNA held unique molecular identifiers, and template switching gave it a universal primer site. MiXCR was run by TCRdb on the 5' RACE reads, yielding one entry per CDR3 protein. The sample gives hundreds of thousands of distinct CDR3 sequences, under 9.5% of which show up once; over 2% is in the top ten. V was cut by 6 bases and J by 0 bases, with 27 bases left in between. The CDR3 contains 20 residues. From germline, CDR1 is MNHEY and CDR2 SVGEGT. In this sample, this clonotype turned up many times. These data were also filed under a second study, of yellow fever vaccine responses in identical twins. From that paper: Twins reportedly appeared to share part of their vaccine T cell response while keeping part individual.

V gene TRBV6-2 or TRBV6-3 combines with J gene TRBJ2-1; tentatively, D is TRBD1 or TRBD2 (5 bases each). What was sequenced was memory (CD45RO+) T cells sorted from blood. This clonotype originated in a young woman in good health. DNA for the CDR3: TGTGCCAGCAGCACCCCTAGGAGACCGGGACGACAAGACTCCTACAATGAGCAGTTCTTC. Its translation: CASSTPRRPGRQDSYNEQFF.